This T cell receptor beta chain was recovered during a study of cytomegalovirus exposure and HLA in healthy donors (dated by TCRdb to 2015 to 2018). At the level of the whole study: According to an earlier analysis of 587 of the donors, some 180 million T cells yielded 117 million unique TCR beta sequences and 276 Gb of sequence data. Roughly 5 DR-DQ haplotypes were handled as single units for association and clustering, since linkage in the cohort was strong. Across approximately 400 genotyped donors of the cohort, an average of approximately 200,000 unique TCR beta nucleotide sequences per donor were sequenced, and approximately 19% of those sequences were non-productive. The study profiled the T cell repertoires of approximately 700 subjects by immunosequencing and related them to cytomegalovirus serostatus. In addition to the first cohort of 666 subjects, a separate validation cohort of over 90 different subjects was used. The number of donors typed differed by locus, with 629-630 for A, B, C, DRB1 and DQB1, 522 for DQA1, under 610 for DPA1, and roughly 450 for DPB1. Both class I and class II loci were covered by HLA typing, at four-digit resolution. A later genetic analysis took genome-wide SNP genotypes for about three fifths of the 666 donors and used that subset as a discovery cohort. Rather than using new phenotypic data, the later analysis identified candidate immune exposures from TCR beta sequences and from how often those sequences occurred across donors. An earlier analysis of 587 of the donors used high-throughput TCR beta sequencing to judge whether each TCR beta V gene segment behaved as functional or pseudogenic. All discovery cohort repertoires had been generated on a single sequencing platform. Of the roughly 420 genotyped donors, 75% to 85% were placed in the genetic ancestry cluster associated with self-reported Caucasian donors. To predict cytomegalovirus infection status, the study brought together high-throughput TCR immunosequencing, statistical association of individual TCRs with disease status, and machine learning. To study patterns of TCR occurrence, a later analysis re-analyzed previously published TCR beta repertoires from around 660 donors and added high-resolution HLA genotyping. An early release covering approximately 600 HLA-typed donors comprised about 300 gigabases of sequencing data and around 86 million unique TCR sequences. Donor age, sex, ethnicity and CMV serostatus were compiled together with the repertoire data. The study was designed to test whether signatures of past pathogen exposure could be identified by cataloging public T cell receptors. Overall study results and their limits: A total of 150 to 200 TCR beta chains were listed by the study as associated with cytomegalovirus. Three of the identified cytomegalovirus-associated TCR beta chains were confirmed in vitro to be specific for cytomegalovirus antigens. The earlier analysis of nearly 600 of the donors excluded around 17 rarely observed V segments, including chromosome 9 orphons, because counts were too low. In a later genetic analysis, a missense DCLRE1C variant was associated with V-gene and J-gene trimming of TCR beta chains, and the association was replicated in an independent cohort. Presence/absence analyses assumed roughly uniform sequencing depth across donors, an assumption that may not hold. It was suggested by the authors that the approach could potentially be generalized to other disease states and immunological phenotypes. According to a later analysis, most CMV-associated TCR beta chains appeared to be HLA-restricted, and the HLA associations seemed to be driven largely by CMV exposure. Most TCR sequences were seen in very few donors, while some public TCRs were found in many individuals. In an earlier analysis of more than 450 of the donors, most TCR beta V segments were observed in productive rearrangements about 87% or about 30% of the time, broadly matching IMGT annotations. HLA typing was unavailable for some donors at each locus, so association tests used only the typed subset. Only TCR beta chains were sequenced in this cohort, and the absence of alpha or paired-chain data limited detectable features. Specific HLA alleles were associated with over 15,000 TCR beta sequences at a false discovery rate of 0.05 in a later analysis. According to a later analysis, TCR association rates differed among HLA loci, with DRB1 alleles showing the most associated TCRs and HLA-C alleles showing the fewest. A later genetic analysis reported fewer N-insertions in productive TCRs among donors in an Asian-associated ancestry cluster than the roughly 700-donor mean. Some IMGT-functional V segments, including TRBV6-2 and TRBV6-3, could not be distinguished by the 87-base-pair reads and were therefore excluded. A cluster of highly shared sequence variants was judged likely to be a technical artifact of the sequencing pipeline. A further reported finding was that TCR beta sequences accurately predicted the HLA-A and HLA-B alleles for most subjects in the first cohort. Linkage disequilibrium might explain the correlated functional status among segregating V segments, but an unknown experimental factor could not be excluded. CMV serostatus was the only immune exposure information available for the cohort. When HLA alleles, especially DR and DQ, strongly co-occurred, attributing TCR associations to individual alleles was difficult. According to a later analysis, parvovirus B19, influenza, CMV and Epstein-Barr virus appeared linked to several top co-occurrence clusters. Compared with equally common non-associated chains, HLA-associated TCR beta chains in a later analysis were more clonally expanded and had lower generation probabilities. The classifier was reported to diagnose cytomegalovirus status with high specificity and sensitivity in both the original and validation cohorts.

Libraries were built with the immunoSEQ multiplex PCR assay. A mixture of 60 forward primers for TCR Vbeta segments and 13 reverse primers for TCR Jbeta segments was used in the multiplex PCR. A multiplex PCR assay on genomic DNA amplified the CDR3 region of rearranged TCR beta genes. The amplified TCR beta libraries were sequenced on the Illumina HiSeq System as 87-base-pair reads. On the study's bioinformatics: A later analysis tallied approximately 87 million unique TCR beta chains across the roughly 610 repertoires, and roughly 11 million of those chains were shared by two or more donors. To remove PCR and sequencing errors, raw reads were error-corrected and collapsed into unique sequences using a nearest-neighbor algorithm that merged closely related sequences. V, D and J gene segments were assigned by aligning CDR3 sequences to IMGT reference sequences. For a sequence to be retained, at least a six-nucleotide match to both a V gene segment and a J gene segment was required. A rearrangement was called productive if the CDR3 had no stop codons and remained in frame with V and J, and every other rearrangement was called non-productive. CDR3 was defined according to IMGT convention as the region running from the second conserved V-encoded cysteine to the conserved J-encoded phenylalanine. The earlier analysis of about 530 of the donors excluded any sequence lacking an unambiguous match to a single V gene segment. In an earlier analysis of around 590 of the donors, a V segment was called functional when productive rearrangements were above 56.7%, and segregating when the standard deviation between donors exceeded 5%. A statistical classification framework was built to diagnose cytomegalovirus status from the catalog of TCR beta chain sequences. V and J gene assignment, in a later analysis, came from comparing TCR nucleotide sequences with IMGT/GENE-DB human TR gene sequences. A later analysis assigned CDR3 sequences and most-parsimonious VDJ recombination scenarios with the TCRdist pipeline. In a later analysis, each TCR beta chain was defined by its CDR3 amino acid sequence together with its V-gene family, and reads lacking a unique V-gene family were excluded. In a later analysis, 500 to 700 highly shared, low-generation-probability nucleotide sequences were removed to address suspected cross-contamination and a sequencing artifact. In a later analysis, a clonal expansion index for each public chain was calculated from normalized within-repertoire ranks of inferred template counts. In a later analysis, generation probabilities were computed using a VDJ recombination model fitted to out-of-frame rearrangements, and the results were checked against IGoR. In a later analysis, TCR-TCR, TCR-HLA and TCR-CMV co-occurrence was scored with hypergeometric tests, and a repertoire-size bias correction was applied to TCR pairs. False discovery rates were estimated in a later analysis by permuting HLA or CMV assignments 20 times. A later analysis grouped co-occurring TCRs with DBSCAN, adding TCRdist sequence similarity when clustering within HLA-allele-positive subsets. For co-occurrence clustering, repertoires with fewer than 30,000 or more than 120,000 public chains were excluded, along with several repertoires with anomalous nucleotide sharing. TCRdb took this table from immuneACCESS and kept in-frame rearrangements with V and J called. Such tables lack part of the clones; where checked against another copy, unresolved V genes explain under half of the gap, and the rest is unexplained. V and J calls and clone size are as listed in that table; D and trimming were resolved from the DNA. The sample data list about 190,000 clones, and roughly four fifths of these were observed just once. More than 1.5% of the sample goes to the ten largest clones.

The CDR1 and CDR2 encoded by the germline V gene are MGHRA and YSYEKL. The CDR3 has 15 amino acids, counting the end cysteine and phenylalanine. The only DNA kept is the CDR3, 45 bases in frame from the first base. V loses 2 bases at its end and J loses 9 bases; junction bases beyond the gene matches: 9. In total, around 600 healthy bone marrow donors made up the cohort. At the time of sampling, every cohort member was nominally healthy, though immune exposures that went unrecorded were likely present. The donor tested CMV seronegative and was one of the 352 seronegative cohort members. Every donor gave a peripheral blood sample, and the peripheral blood mononuclear cells from that sample were used for TCR beta sequencing. Genomic DNA was extracted from the blood cell samples with the Qiagen DNeasy Blood Extraction Kit. Judged by its sample share, this clone qualifies as medium-sized (0.01 to 0.1%). The antigen it recognizes is unknown. No quality values exist for individual bases; no much larger clone is one base distant.

The clonotype comes from a man aged 18 to 35 in good health and CMV-seronegative. This chain joins TRBV4-1 to TRBJ1-5, with 8 bases aligning to TRBD1. The specimen was PBMCs. The bases read TGCGCCAGCAGCCAATGGACAGGGACGATCTGGCCCCAGCATTTT. Its protein reads: CASSQWTGTIWPQHF.